Listed below are T cell receptor beta chains from one sample, sequenced in a study of blood T cell repertoires in COVID-19. Repertoires were generated with immunoSEQ multiplex PCR, while TCRdb's copy carries only in-frame clones and drops some. The profile shows tens of thousands of clones, 87% of them singletons. Sequencing used peripheral blood. The receptors here all came from a woman in her forties or fifties with acute or convalescent COVID-19. CDR3s include the opening cysteine and the closing phenylalanine or tryptophan. Each record gives: V gene, CDR3 protein.

>TRBV7-8
CASSLNRGSADTQYF
>TRBV11-2
CASSPRQGAKEKLFF
>TRBV19
CASTSGAPYSNQPQHF
>TRBV5-4
CASSLGQGARSYGYTF
>TRBV19
CASSISRGLRDSRRNSPLHF
>TRBV19
CASSTLAGALGELFF
>TRBV12-3/TRBV12-4
CASRMLGERAFF
>TRBV25-1
CASSGSGTHSYNEQFF
>TRBV24-1
CATSDPTSGGYTQYF
>TRBV6-1
CASSVYPGQGVQPQHF
>TRBV29-1
CSVSTGDSPQHF
>TRBV2
CASRAGQANYGYTF
>TRBV7-9
CASSFLDTQYF
>TRBV6-4
CASSDGTGGTDTQYF
>TRBV5-6
CASSQGGGSQPQHF
>TRBV19
CASSIVGGVDEQYF
>TRBV7-3
CASSSSGLNNEQFF
>TRBV2
CASSGGSGGIQPQHF
>TRBV19
CASRTSGGVETQYF
>TRBV5-1
CASSLGTAYNEQFF
>TRBV6-5
CASTPWDGRDYGYTF
>TRBV2
CASSARGFLLYGYTF
>TRBV9
CASSEGDAAYEQYF
>TRBV25-1
CASSPSLATNEKLFF
>TRBV19
CASSSMAATEQYF
>TRBV19
CASSIVGRGRAADGELFF
>TRBV7-2
CASSFRRDRGQETQYF
>TRBV19
CASSPGDPAGGYTF
>TRBV6-6
CASTTGQETQYF
>TRBV7-9
CASSLRDVGEKLFF
>TRBV20-1
CSASLTSGGSGTQYF
>TRBV18
CASPPGDRGTQYF
>TRBV7-8
CASSTTRTLYRETQYF
>TRBV15
CATSGGAEETQYF
>TRBV27
CASSLVAQGPEAFF
>TRBV3-1/TRBV3-2
CASSQTWAGDSPLHF
>TRBV5-5
CASSFTDDTGNTIYF
>TRBV15
CATSRTPGAGELFF
>TRBV5-4
CASRGSGSLSYEQYF
>TRBV19
CASSLGTGSYEQYF
>TRBV19
CASSRTSGEIYNEQFF
>TRBV30
CAWSVRYEQYF
>TRBV7-3
CASSSPQDTGELFF
>TRBV12-3/TRBV12-4
CASSDRPNQPQHF
>TRBV27
CARRAGQGLAKNIQYF
>TRBV7-7
CASSPVSGNYEQYF
>TRBV5-1
CASSLPGTGFTHGYTF
>TRBV5-1
CASSLGQYGGGYTF
>TRBV7-3
CASSLNPTSGGVGNEQFF
>TRBV25-1
CASSEGVATNEKLFF
>TRBV24-1
CAPTLQGNNSPLHF
>TRBV7-9
CASSPGGQGGYEQYF
>TRBV13
CASSPNSGQVDGETQYF
>TRBV28
CASSMRQGPYF
>TRBV12-3/TRBV12-4
CASSFTGNQPQHF